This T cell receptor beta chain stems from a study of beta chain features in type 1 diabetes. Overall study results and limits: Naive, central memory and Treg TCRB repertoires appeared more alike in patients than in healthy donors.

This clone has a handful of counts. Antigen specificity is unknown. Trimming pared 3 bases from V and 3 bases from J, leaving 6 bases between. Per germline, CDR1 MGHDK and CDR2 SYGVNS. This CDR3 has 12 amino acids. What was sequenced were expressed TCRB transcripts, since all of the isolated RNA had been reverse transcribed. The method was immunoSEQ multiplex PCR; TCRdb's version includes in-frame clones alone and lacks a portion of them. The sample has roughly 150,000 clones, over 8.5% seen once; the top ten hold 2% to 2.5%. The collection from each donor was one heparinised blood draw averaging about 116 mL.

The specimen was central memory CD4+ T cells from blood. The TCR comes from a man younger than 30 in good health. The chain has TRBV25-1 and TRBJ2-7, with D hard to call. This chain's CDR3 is CASSDNFYEQYF. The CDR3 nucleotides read TGTGCCAGCAGTGACAACTTCTACGAGCAGTACTTC.